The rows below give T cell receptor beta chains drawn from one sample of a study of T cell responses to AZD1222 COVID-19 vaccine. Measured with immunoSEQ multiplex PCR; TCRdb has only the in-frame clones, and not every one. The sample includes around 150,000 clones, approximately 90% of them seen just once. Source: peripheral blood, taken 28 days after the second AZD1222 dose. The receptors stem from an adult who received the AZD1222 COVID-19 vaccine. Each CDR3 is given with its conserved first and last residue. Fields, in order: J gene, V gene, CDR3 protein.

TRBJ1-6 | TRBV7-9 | CASSLVGGNSPLHF
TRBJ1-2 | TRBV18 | CASSPPAAGIYRGYTF
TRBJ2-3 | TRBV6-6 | CASSSPPPDTQYF
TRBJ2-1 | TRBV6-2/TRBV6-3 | CASSISGVSNEQFF
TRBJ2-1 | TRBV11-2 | CASSLGVAGRGSYNEQFF
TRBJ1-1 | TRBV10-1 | CASSAGKNTEAFF
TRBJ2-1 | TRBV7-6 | CASSLVSGEYNEQFF
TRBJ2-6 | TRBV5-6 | CASSLEEVSPLRANVLTF
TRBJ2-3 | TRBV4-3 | CASSQEGPYTDTQYF
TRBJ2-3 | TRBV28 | CASSLGGGDSSTDTQYF
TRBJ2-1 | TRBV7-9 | CASSTTGNEQFF
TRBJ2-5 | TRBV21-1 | CASSKASKKETQYF
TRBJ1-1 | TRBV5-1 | CASTGQANTEAFF
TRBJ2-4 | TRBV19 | CASSTGLAVGMDIQYF
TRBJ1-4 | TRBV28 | CASSLGGGYDYEKLFF
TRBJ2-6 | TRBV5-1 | CASSLDGDSMPLVGANVLTF
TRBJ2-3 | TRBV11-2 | CASSPRVRNADTQYF
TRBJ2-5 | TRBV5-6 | CASSSSPGSGETQYF
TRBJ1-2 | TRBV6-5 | CACYTMGLDGYTF
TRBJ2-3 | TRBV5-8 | CASSLAQVAGVTDTQYF
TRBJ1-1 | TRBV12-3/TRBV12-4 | CASSPGVYTEAFF
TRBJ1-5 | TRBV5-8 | CASSRQGDQPQHF
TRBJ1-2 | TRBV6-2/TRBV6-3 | CASSPSGGLNYGYTF
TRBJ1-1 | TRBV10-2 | CASRVDTEAFF
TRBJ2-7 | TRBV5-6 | CASSRGQGLYYEQYF
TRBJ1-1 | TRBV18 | CASSPPMGNTEAFF
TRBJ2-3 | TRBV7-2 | CASSFSGLTDTQYF
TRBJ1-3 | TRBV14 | CASSPRVFGNTIYF
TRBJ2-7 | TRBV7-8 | CASSPRTGSPTRQYF
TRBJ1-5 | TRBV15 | CATSRDTGTRNQPQHF
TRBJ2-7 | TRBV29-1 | CSVATGGVYEQYF
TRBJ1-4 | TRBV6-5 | CASEGSSNEKLFF
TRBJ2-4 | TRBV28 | CASRPWGEAKNIQYF
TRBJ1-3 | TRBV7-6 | CASSLAWQVNSGNTIYF
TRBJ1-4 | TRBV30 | CAWSLAGEKLFF
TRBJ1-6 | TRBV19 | CASTKGQAANSPLHF